This T cell receptor (beta chain) was identified in a study of neurological immune-mediated disorders. TCRdb re-derived calls from the 5' RACE reads in MiXCR, one entry per CDR3 protein. The data show tens of thousands of distinct CDR3 sequences, 2.6% seen once. With 4 bases clipped from V and 5 bases from J, the junction kept 5 bases outside the gene matches. Per the germline V gene, CDR1 is SQVTM and CDR2 is ANQGSEA. This CDR3 comprises 12 residues. This clonotype occurred many times. The sequence was collected from a woman in her thirties with multiple sclerosis. This chain links TRBV29-1 with TRBJ2-7, with 7 bases fitting TRBD2. Source material: PBMCs. CDR3 coding DNA: TGCAGCGTTGTAGGACTAGGGAACGAGCAGTACTTC. As protein: CSVVGLGNEQYF.